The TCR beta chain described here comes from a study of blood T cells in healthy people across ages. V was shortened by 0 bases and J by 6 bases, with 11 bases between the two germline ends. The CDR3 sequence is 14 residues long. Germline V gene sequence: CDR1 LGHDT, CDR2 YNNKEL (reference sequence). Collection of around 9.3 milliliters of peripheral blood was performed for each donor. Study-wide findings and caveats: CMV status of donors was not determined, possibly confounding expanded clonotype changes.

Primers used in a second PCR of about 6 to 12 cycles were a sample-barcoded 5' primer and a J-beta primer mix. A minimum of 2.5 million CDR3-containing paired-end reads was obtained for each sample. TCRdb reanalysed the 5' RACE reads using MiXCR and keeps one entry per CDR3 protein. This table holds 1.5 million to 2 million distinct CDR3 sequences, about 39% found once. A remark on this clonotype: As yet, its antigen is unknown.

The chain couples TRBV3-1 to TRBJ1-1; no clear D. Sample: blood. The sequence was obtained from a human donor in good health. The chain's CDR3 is CASSQESRLAEAFF. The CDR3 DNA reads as TGTGCCAGCAGCCAAGAAAGTAGGCTGGCTGAAGCTTTCTTT.